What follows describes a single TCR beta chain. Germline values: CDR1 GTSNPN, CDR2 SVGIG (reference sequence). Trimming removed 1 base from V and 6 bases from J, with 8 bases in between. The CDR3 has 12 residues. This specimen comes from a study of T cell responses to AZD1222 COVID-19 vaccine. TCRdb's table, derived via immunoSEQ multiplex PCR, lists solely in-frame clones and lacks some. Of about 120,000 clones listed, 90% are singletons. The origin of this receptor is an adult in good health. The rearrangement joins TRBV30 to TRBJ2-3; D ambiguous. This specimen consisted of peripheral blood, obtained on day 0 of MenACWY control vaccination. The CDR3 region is CAWSAGRDTQYF. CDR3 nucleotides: TGTGCCTGGAGTGCCGGACGCGATACGCAGTATTTT.